The clone carrying this TCR beta chain was observed a handful of times. The target antigen is unknown. This entry belongs to a study of T cells in Graves' hyperthyroidism and ophthalmopathy. General study findings and limits: Blood also showed most of the thyroid clonotypes that were expanded above 0.001.

TCR beta CDR3 regions were amplified from RNA transcripts. A set of HTBI primers served as the primers for a first-round RT-PCR of the TCR CDR3. TCRdb reanalysed the multiplex PCR reads using MiXCR and keeps one entry per CDR3 protein. This table has 450,000 to 500,000 distinct CDR3 sequences, around a fifth appearing once. Germline CDR1 MNHNY, CDR2 SVGAGI (reference sequence). This CDR3 has 17 amino acids. Trimming left V 2 bases short and J 0 bases short, with 14 bases between. Sequencing was done on a sample of blood. The receptor was isolated from a woman in her sixties or seventies with Graves' ophthalmopathy. V is TRBV6-6 and J is TRBJ1-5, with D perhaps TRBD1 (6 bases). CDR3 bases: TGTGCCAGCAGTTACCGCGCAGGGGAGTATAGCAATCAGCCCCAGCATTTT. Its protein product is CASSYRAGEYSNQPQHF.